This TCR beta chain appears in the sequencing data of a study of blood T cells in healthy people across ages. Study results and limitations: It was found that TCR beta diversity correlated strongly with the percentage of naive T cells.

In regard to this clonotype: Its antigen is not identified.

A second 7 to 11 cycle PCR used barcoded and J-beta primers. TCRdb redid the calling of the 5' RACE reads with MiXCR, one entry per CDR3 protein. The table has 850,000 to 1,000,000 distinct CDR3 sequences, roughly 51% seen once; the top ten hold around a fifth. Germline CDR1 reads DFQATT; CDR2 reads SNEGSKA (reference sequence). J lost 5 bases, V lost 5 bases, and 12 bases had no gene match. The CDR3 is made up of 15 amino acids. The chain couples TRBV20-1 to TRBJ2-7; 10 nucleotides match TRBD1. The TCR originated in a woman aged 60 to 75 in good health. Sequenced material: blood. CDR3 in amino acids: CSAPRQGAFSNEQYF. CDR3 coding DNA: TGCAGTGCTCCAAGACAGGGGGCTTTTTCGAACGAGCAGTACTTC.